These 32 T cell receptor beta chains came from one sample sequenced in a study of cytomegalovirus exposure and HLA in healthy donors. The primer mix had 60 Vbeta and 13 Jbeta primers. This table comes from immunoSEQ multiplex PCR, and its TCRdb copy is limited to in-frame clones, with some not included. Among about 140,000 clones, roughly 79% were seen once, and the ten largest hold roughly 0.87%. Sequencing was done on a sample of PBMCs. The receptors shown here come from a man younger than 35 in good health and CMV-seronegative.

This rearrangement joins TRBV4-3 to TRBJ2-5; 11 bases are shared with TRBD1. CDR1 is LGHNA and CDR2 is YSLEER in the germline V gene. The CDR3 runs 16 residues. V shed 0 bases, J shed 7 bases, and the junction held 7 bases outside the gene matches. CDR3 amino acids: CASSQDGTGGGRTQYF. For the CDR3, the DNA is TGCGCCAGCAGCCAAGATGGGACAGGGGGGGGACGGACCCAGTACTTC.

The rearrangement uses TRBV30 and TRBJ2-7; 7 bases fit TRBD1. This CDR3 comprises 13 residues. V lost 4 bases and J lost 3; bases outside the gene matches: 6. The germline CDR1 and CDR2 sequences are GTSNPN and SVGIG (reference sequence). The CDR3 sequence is CAWTYRGNYEQYF. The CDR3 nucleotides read TGTGCCTGGACCTACAGGGGTAACTACGAGCAGTACTTC.

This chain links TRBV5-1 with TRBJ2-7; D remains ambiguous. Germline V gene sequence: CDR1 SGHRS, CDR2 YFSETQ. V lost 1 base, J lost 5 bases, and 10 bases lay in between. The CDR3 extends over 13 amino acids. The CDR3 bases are TGCGCCAGCAGCTTGATACAGAACGACGAGCAGTACTTC. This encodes CASSLIQNDEQYF.

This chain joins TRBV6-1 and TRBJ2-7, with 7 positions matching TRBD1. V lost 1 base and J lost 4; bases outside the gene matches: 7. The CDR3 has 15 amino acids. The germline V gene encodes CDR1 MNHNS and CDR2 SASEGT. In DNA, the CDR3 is TGTGCCAGCAGTGAAGTAGGGACAGTTTTATACGAGCAGTACTTC. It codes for CASSEVGTVLYEQYF.

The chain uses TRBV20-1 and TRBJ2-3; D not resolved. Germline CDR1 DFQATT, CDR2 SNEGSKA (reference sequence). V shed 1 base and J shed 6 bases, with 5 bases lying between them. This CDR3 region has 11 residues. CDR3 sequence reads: CSARGSDTQYF. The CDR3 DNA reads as TGCAGTGCTAGAGGAAGCGATACGCAGTATTTT.

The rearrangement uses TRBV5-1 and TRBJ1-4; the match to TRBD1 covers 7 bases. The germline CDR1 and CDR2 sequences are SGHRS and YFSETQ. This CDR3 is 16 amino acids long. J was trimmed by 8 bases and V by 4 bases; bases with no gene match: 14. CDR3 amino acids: CASSVLTRGLGEKLFF. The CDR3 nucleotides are TGCGCCAGCAGCGTCCTCACCAGGGGGTTGGGGGAAAAACTGTTTTTT.

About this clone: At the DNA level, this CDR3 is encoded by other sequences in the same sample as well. The CDR3 spells CASSTGQLYGYTF. Here the CDR3 DNA reads TGTGCCAGCAGCACGGGACAGCTCTATGGCTACACCTTC. The chain is built from TRBV7-9 and TRBJ1-2, with 7 nucleotides matching TRBD1. Germline lookup yields CDR1 SEHNR and CDR2 FQNEAQ (reference sequence). V lost 5 bases and J lost 4; bases outside the gene matches: 4. The CDR3 extends over 13 amino acids.

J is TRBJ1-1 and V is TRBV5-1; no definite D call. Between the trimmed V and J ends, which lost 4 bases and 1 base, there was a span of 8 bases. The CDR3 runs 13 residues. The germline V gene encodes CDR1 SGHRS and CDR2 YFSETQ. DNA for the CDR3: TGCGCCAGCAGCGTAGATCCGAACACTGAAGCTTTCTTT. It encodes CASSVDPNTEAFF.

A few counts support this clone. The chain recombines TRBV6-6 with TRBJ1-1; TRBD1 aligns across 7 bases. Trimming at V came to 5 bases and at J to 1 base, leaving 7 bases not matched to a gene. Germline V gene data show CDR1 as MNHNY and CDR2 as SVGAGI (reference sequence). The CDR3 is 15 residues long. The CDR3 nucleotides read TGTGCCAGCAGTCTGGGGACAGACAAGAACACTGAAGCTTTCTTT. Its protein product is CASSLGTDKNTEAFF.

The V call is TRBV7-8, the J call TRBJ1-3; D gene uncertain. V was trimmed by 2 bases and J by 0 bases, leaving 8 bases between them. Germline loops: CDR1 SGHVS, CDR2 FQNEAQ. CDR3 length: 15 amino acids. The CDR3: CASSLLISSGNTIYF. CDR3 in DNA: TGTGCCAGCAGCTTACTAATTAGCTCTGGAAACACCATATATTTT. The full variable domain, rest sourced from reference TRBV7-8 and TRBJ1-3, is GAGVSQSPRYKVAKRGQDVALRCDPISGHVSLFWYQQALGQGPEFLTYFQNEAQLDKSGLPSDRFFAERPEGSVSTLKIQRTQQEDSAVYLCASSLLISSGNTIYFGEGSWLTVV.

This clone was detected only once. The DNA for the CDR3 is TGTGCCATCAGGAAGGGACAGGGAAACTTAGGGGCCTATGGCTACACCTTC. Its protein product is CAIRKGQGNLGAYGYTF. The chain links TRBV10-3 to TRBJ1-2; TRBD1 matches 9 bases. V trimming: 6 bases; J trimming: 4 bases; junction bases outside the gene matches: 15. The CDR3 is made up of 17 amino acids. Germline values: CDR1 ENHRY, CDR2 SYGVKD.

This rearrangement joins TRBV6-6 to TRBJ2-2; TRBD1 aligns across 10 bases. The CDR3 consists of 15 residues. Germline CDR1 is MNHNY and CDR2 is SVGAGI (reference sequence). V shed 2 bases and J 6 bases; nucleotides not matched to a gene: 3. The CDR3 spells CASSYGQGVAGELFF. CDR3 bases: TGTGCCAGCAGTTACGGACAGGGGGTAGCCGGGGAGCTGTTTTTT.

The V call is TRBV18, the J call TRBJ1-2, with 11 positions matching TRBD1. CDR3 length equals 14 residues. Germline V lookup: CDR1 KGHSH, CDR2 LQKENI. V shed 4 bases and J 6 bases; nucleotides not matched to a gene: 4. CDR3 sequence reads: CASSRTGGLDGYTF. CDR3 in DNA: TGTGCCAGCTCACGGACAGGGGGCCTCGATGGCTACACCTTC.

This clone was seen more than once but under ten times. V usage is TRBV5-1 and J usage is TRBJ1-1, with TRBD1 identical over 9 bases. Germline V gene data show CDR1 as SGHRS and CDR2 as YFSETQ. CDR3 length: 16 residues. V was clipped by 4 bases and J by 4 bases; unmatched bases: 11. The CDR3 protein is CASSLNRGHVGTEAFF. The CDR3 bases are TGCGCCAGCAGCCTGAACAGGGGGCACGTGGGCACTGAAGCTTTCTTT.

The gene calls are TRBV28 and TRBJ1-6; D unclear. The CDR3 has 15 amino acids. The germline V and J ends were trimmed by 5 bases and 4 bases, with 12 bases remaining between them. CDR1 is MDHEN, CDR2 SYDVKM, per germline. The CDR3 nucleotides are TGTGCCAGCAGTCTATTTGGCGGTTATAATTCACCCCTCCACTTT. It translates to CASSLFGGYNSPLHF. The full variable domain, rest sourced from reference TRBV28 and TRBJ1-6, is DVKVTQSSRYLVKRTGEKVFLECVQDMDHENMFWYRQDPGLGLRLIYFSYDVKMKEKGDIPEGYSVSREKKERFSLILESASTNQTSMYLCASSLFGGYNSPLHFGNGTRLTVT.

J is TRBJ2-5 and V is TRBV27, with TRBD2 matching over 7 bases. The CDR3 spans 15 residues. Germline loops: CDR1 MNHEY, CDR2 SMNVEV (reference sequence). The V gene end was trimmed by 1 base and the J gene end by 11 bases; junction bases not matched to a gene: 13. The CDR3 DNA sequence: TGTGCCAGCAGTTTATGGTCTAGCGGAAATACTGAGCAGTACTTC. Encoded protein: CASSLWSSGNTEQYF.

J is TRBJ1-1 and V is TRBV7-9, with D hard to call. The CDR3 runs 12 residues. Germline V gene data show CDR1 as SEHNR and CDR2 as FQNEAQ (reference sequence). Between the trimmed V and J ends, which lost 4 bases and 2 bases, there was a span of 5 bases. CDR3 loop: CASSYYNTEAFF. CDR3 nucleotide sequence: TGTGCCAGCAGCTATTATAACACTGAAGCTTTCTTT.

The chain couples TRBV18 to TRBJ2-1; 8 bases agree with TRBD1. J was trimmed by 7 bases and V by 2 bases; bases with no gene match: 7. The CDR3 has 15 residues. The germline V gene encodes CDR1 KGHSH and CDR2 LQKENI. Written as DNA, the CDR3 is TGTGCCAGCTCACCATTGCAGGGGGCGCTTAATGAGCAGTTCTTC. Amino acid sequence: CASSPLQGALNEQFF.

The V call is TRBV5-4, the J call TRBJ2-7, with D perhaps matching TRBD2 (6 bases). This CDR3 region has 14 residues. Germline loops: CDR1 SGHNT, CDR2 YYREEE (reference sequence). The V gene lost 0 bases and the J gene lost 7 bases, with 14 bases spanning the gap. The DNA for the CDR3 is TGTGCCAGCAGCTTGGAGGGACTGTTCTATGAGCAGTACTTC. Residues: CASSLEGLFYEQYF.

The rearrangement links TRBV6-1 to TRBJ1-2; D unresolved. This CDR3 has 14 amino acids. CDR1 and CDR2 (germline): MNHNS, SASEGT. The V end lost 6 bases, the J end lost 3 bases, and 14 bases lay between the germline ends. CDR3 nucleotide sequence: TGTGCCAGCAGGCCAGTGGGAGGGCACTATGGCTACACCTTC. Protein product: CASRPVGGHYGYTF.

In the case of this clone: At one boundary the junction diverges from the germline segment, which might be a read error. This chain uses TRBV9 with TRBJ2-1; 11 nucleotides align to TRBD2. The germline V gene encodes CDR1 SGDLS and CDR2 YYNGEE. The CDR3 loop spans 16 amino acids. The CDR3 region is CASSAHIAGGQNGQFF. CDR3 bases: TGTGCCAGCAGCGCCCATATAGCGGGGGGGCAAAATGGGCAGTTCTTC.

The CDR3: CASSPGTGEGDTQYF. The CDR3 DNA follows: TGTGCCAGCAGTCCCGGGACAGGGGAAGGGGATACGCAGTATTTT. V usage is TRBV6-4 and J usage is TRBJ2-3, with TRBD1 matching over 10 bases. The V gene end was trimmed by 5 bases and the J gene end by 6 bases; junction bases not matched to a gene: 8. The length of the CDR3 is 15 residues. Germline lookup yields CDR1 MRHNA and CDR2 SNTAGT.

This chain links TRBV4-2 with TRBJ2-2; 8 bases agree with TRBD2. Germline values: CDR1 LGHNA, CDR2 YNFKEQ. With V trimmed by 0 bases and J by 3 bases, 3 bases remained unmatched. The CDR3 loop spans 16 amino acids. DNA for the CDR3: TGTGCCAGCAGCCAAGACGGGGGGGAGGACACCGGGGAGCTGTTTTTT. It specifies CASSQDGGEDTGELFF.

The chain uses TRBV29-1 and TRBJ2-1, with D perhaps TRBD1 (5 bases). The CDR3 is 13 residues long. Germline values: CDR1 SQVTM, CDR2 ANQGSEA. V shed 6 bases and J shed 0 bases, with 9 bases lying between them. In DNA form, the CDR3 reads TGCAGCGTCGCGACAGTCTCCTACAATGAGCAGTTCTTC. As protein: CSVATVSYNEQFF.

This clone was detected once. CDR3 sequence (DNA): TGTGCCAGCAGCTCTCGGACTAGCGGGGGGGCTGGTGAGACCCAGTACTTC. Protein sequence: CASSSRTSGGAGETQYF. V gene TRBV13 combines with J gene TRBJ2-5; 15 positions match TRBD2. Germline trimming cut 4 bases from V and 5 bases from J; bases unmatched to any gene: 8. The CDR3 runs to 17 residues. Germline-derived CDR1 and CDR2 are PRHDT and FYEKMQ (reference sequence).

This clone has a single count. The CDR3 here is CASSSLAKNIQYF. CDR3 DNA sequence: TGTGCCAGCAGTTCCCTAGCCAAAAACATTCAGTACTTC. The V gene is TRBV2, the J gene TRBJ2-4; D gene uncertain. The CDR3 spans 13 residues. From germline, CDR1 is SNHLY and CDR2 FYNNEI. The V end was cut by 5 bases, the J end by 0 bases, with 5 bases between.

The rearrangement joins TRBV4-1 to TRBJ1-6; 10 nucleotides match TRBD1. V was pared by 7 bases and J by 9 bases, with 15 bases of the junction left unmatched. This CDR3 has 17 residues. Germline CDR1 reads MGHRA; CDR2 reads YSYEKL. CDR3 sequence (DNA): TGCGCCAGCACCACGCGGTGGGACAGGGGAGTAGTTTCACCCCTCCACTTT. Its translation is CASTTRWDRGVVSPLHF.

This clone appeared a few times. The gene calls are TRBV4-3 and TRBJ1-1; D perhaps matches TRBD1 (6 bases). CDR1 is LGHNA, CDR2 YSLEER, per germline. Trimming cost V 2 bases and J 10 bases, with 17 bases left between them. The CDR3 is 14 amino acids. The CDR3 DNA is TGCGCCAGCAGCCAAACAGGGACCCAAGTCAGAGCTTTCTTT. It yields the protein CASSQTGTQVRAFF.

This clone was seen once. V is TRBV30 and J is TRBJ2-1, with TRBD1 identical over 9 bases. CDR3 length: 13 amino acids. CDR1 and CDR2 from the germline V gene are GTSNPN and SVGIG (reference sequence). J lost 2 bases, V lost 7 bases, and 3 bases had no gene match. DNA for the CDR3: TGTGCCTTCGGGACAGGGACCTACAATGAGCAGTTCTTC. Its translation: CAFGTGTYNEQFF. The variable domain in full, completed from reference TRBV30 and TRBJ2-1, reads SQTIHQWPATLVQPVGSPLSLECTVEGTSNPNLYWYRQAAGRGLQLLFYSVGIGQISSEVPQNLSASRPQDRQFILSSKKLLLSDSGFYLCAFGTGTYNEQFFGPGTRLTVL.

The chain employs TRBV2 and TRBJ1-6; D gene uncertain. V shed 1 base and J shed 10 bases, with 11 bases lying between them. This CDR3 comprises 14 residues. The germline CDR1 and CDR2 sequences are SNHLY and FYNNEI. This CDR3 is CASSEGRVGSPLHF. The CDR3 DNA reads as TGTGCCAGCAGTGAAGGGAGGGTTGGGTCACCCCTCCACTTT. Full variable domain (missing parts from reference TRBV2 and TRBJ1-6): EPEVTQTPSHQVTQMGQEVILRCVPISNHLYFYWYRQILGQKVEFLVSFYNNEISEKSEIFDDQFSVERPDGSNFTLKIRSTKLEDSAMYFCASSEGRVGSPLHFGNGTRLTVT.

The CDR3 spells CASSSRTSGGAGTDTQYF. DNA for the CDR3: TGTGCCAGCAGCTCCCGGACTAGCGGGGGGGCCGGGACAGATACGCAGTATTTT. The chain employs TRBV9 and TRBJ2-3; 15 bases align to TRBD2. Germline loops: CDR1 SGDLS, CDR2 YYNGEE. V gave up 4 bases and J gave up 3 bases; unmatched junction bases: 9. The CDR3 extends over 18 amino acids.

CDR3 nucleotide sequence: TGCGCCAGCAGCTCGGAAGACAGGAACTATGGCTACACCTTC. Translation gives CASSSEDRNYGYTF. V and J are TRBV5-1 and TRBJ1-2, with a possible D match to TRBD1 (6 bases). The V gene's germline CDR1 is SGHRS and CDR2 YFSETQ. The CDR3 extends over 14 amino acids. V was pared by 3 bases and J by 2 bases, with 11 bases between.